The next 22 T cell receptor beta chains were all read from a single sample in a study of blood T cell repertoires in COVID-19. Clones were read by immunoSEQ multiplex PCR, and TCRdb kept only the in-frame ones, dropping some. The sample shows fewer than 200,000 clones, roughly 84% of them seen only once. The sample was PBMCs or T cells enriched from blood (not recorded which). The receptors here all came from a young woman who had been exposed to COVID-19.

The V and J genes are TRBV7-3 and TRBJ2-3; 11 bases fit TRBD2. The CDR3 is made up of 15 amino acids. Germline V gene lookup returns CDR1 SGHTA and CDR2 FQGTGA. The V gene end was trimmed by 5 bases and the J gene end by 6 bases; junction bases not matched to a gene: 7. The chain's CDR3 is CASSPLAGGVDTQYF. The CDR3 DNA follows: TGTGCCAGCAGCCCCCTAGCGGGGGGCGTTGATACGCAGTATTTT.

V is TRBV5-1 and J is TRBJ2-3; 10 nucleotides line up with TRBD2. The CDR3 contains 16 residues. Unmatched junction bases numbered 5, after V lost 0 bases and J lost 4 bases. Germline CDR1 and CDR2: SGHRS and YFSETQ. DNA of the CDR3: TGCGCCAGCAGCTTGGCCAGCGGGGGGGCAGCAGATACGCAGTATTTT. Protein product: CASSLASGGAADTQYF. The full variable domain, with the rest looked up from reference TRBV5-1 and TRBJ2-3, is KAGVTQTPRYLIKTRGQQVTLSCSPISGHRSVSWYQQTPGQGLQFLFEYFSETQRNKGNFPGRFSGRQFSNSRSEMNVSTLELGDSALYLCASSLASGGAADTQYFGPGTRLTVL.

The rearrangement uses TRBV7-9 and TRBJ2-5; D perhaps matches TRBD2 (6 bases). V was shortened by 5 bases and J by 1 base, with 11 bases between the two germline ends. The CDR3 consists of 14 residues. Germline CDR1 SEHNR, CDR2 FQNEAQ (reference sequence). CDR3 residues: CASSARTTQETQYF. CDR3 coding DNA: TGTGCCAGCAGCGCACGGACTACCCAAGAGACCCAGTACTTC.

J is TRBJ1-5 and V is TRBV27, with 8 bases fitting TRBD1. The CDR3 runs to 15 residues. CDR1 is MNHEY, CDR2 SMNVEV, per germline (reference sequence). The V and J ends lost 3 bases and 5 bases, in that order; junction bases with no gene match: 6. The CDR3 sequence: CASSFVGTGDQPQHF. The CDR3 DNA is TGTGCCAGCAGTTTCGTAGGGACAGGAGATCAGCCCCAGCATTTT.

This clone appeared once. This sequence joins TRBV5-6 and TRBJ2-1; 11 nucleotides agree with TRBD2. This CDR3 has 16 residues. V shed 3 bases and J 8 bases; nucleotides not matched to a gene: 10. CDR1 and CDR2 (germline): SGHDT, YYEEEE. CDR3 amino acids: CASSWISGGAVDEQFF. CDR3 DNA: TGTGCCAGCAGCTGGATTAGCGGGGGGGCCGTCGATGAGCAGTTCTTC.

The J gene is TRBJ2-7, the V gene TRBV3-1 (or the pseudogene TRBV3-2), with 7 bases matching TRBD1. With 3 bases clipped from V and 6 bases from J, the junction kept 8 bases outside the gene matches. Germline CDR1 is LGHDT and CDR2 is YNNKEL (reference sequence). CDR3 length: 14 residues. The CDR3 here is CASSQSGGSREQYF. CDR3 sequence (DNA): TGTGCCAGCAGCCAGTCAGGGGGTTCGCGCGAGCAGTACTTC.

CDR3 amino acids: CASSEGPSGGAYPAYEQYF. The CDR3 DNA sequence: TGTGCCAGCAGTGAAGGGCCTAGCGGGGGGGCCTATCCGGCCTACGAGCAGTACTTC. The J gene is TRBJ2-7, the V gene TRBV2; 12 nucleotides line up with TRBD2. This CDR3 spans 19 amino acids. V shed 1 base and J 2 bases; nucleotides not matched to a gene: 12. The V gene's germline CDR1 is SNHLY and CDR2 FYNNEI.

This clone was seen a handful of times. V usage is TRBV3-1 (or the pseudogene TRBV3-2) and J usage is TRBJ1-5; no clear D. Per germline, CDR1 LGHDT and CDR2 YNNKEL (reference sequence). V shed 0 bases and J shed 6 bases, with 9 bases lying between them. The CDR3 contains 14 residues. The CDR3 nucleotides read TGTGCCAGCAGCCAAGATGGCGGGAGTCAGCCCCAGCATTTT. The encoded protein is CASSQDGGSQPQHF.

This clone occurred a few times. The chain uses TRBV18 and TRBJ1-5; 8 bases are shared with TRBD1. This CDR3 comprises 14 residues. Germline CDR1 is KGHSH and CDR2 is LQKENI. The ends lost 5 bases at V and 6 bases at J; junction bases unmatched: 6. The CDR3 coding sequence is TGTGCCAGCTCAGCAGGGGGCGCGGGTCAGCCCCAGCATTTT. It yields the protein CASSAGGAGQPQHF.

This clone came up once. The gene calls are TRBV10-2 and TRBJ2-7; TRBD1 matches 7 bases. Germline CDR1 reads WSHSY; CDR2 reads SAAADI. The CDR3 loop spans 13 amino acids. V lost 4 bases to trimming and J lost 3 bases; unmatched junction nucleotides: 3. The CDR3 bases are TGCGCCAGCAGTGGGGCAGGGGGCTACGAGCAGTACTTC. This gives the protein CASSGAGGYEQYF.

CDR3 DNA: TGTGCCAGCGGAAACTCAGGTTTCAATGAAAAACTGTTTTTT. This gives the protein CASGNSGFNEKLFF. The chain joins TRBV5-6 to TRBJ1-4; D is uncertain. CDR3 length equals 14 residues. The V gene's germline CDR1 is SGHDT and CDR2 YYEEEE. The ends were cut back, 7 bases at V and 5 bases at J, with 15 bases in the middle.

The V gene is TRBV11-2, the J gene TRBJ2-5; 10 bases fit TRBD2. Germline CDR1 SGHAT, CDR2 FQNNGV. CDR3 length: 16 residues. V lost 3 bases to trimming and J lost 2 bases; unmatched junction nucleotides: 6. The CDR3, as DNA: TGTGCCAGCAGCTTCCCTAGCGGGGGCGGTCAAGAGACCCAGTACTTC. Translation: CASSFPSGGGQETQYF.

The chain couples TRBV6-2 or TRBV6-3 to TRBJ1-1; D perhaps matches TRBD1 (5 bases). This CDR3 has 17 residues. Trimming took off 5 bases at V and 1 base at J, with 20 bases between the two ends. Germline CDR1 is MNHEY and CDR2 is SVGEGT. The CDR3 sequence: CASSEINYGGENTEAFF. The CDR3 nucleotides read TGTGCCAGCAGTGAGATAAACTACGGGGGAGAGAACACTGAAGCTTTCTTT.

J is TRBJ2-2 and V is TRBV6-5, with TRBD2 identical over 8 bases. The junction had 8 bases not matched to a gene; V was cut back by 4 bases and J by 7 bases. There are 15 residues in the CDR3. CDR1 and CDR2 (germline): MNHEY, SVGAGI. The CDR3 protein is CASSSAGAGGGELFF. The CDR3 DNA reads TGTGCCAGCAGTTCGGCTGGGGCGGGAGGCGGGGAGCTGTTTTTT.

This clone was seen a few times. The V call is TRBV6-5, the J call TRBJ2-7; weak D call: TRBD1 (6 bases). The CDR3 contains 15 residues. V gave up 2 bases and J gave up 2 bases, with 13 bases separating them. From germline, CDR1 is MNHEY and CDR2 SVGAGI. CDR3 coding DNA: TGTGCCAGCAGTTACCAGGGGCACCCCCCCTACGAGCAGTACTTC. This translates into CASSYQGHPPYEQYF.

Concerning this clone itself: Other DNA sequences from this sample encode an identical CDR3 as well. The J gene is TRBJ2-7, the V gene TRBV5-1; TRBD2 agrees at 9 bases. The J segment lost 4 bases and the V segment lost 0 bases, leaving 5 bases of the junction unmatched. Germline V gives CDR1 SGHRS, CDR2 YFSETQ. The CDR3 length is 15 residues. CDR3 nucleotides: TGCGCCAGCAGCTTGGGGGCGGGGGGGCCGTACGAGCAGTACTTC. This encodes CASSLGAGGPYEQYF.

The V call is TRBV11-2, the J call TRBJ1-3, with 7 positions matching TRBD1. This CDR3 has 14 amino acids. From germline, CDR1 is SGHAT and CDR2 FQNNGV. The ends lost 5 bases at V and 8 bases at J; junction bases unmatched: 9. CDR3 coding DNA: TGTGCCAGCAGCCCGGGACAGTGGGCGGACACCATATATTTT. Translation gives CASSPGQWADTIYF.

V usage is TRBV5-1 and J usage is TRBJ2-1, with TRBD2 matching 10 bases. Looked up from germline, CDR1 is SGHRS and CDR2 is YFSETQ. The CDR3 totals 16 residues. V lost 0 bases and J lost 8; bases outside the gene matches: 8. The CDR3 protein is CASSLAVVAGGDEQFF. CDR3 coding DNA: TGCGCCAGCAGCTTGGCCGTGGTAGCGGGGGGAGATGAGCAGTTCTTC.

This sequence joins TRBV30 and TRBJ1-6; the match to TRBD1 covers 9 bases. The CDR3 totals 15 residues. CDR1 and CDR2 (germline): GTSNPN, SVGIG (reference sequence). Germline trimming cut 5 bases from V and 0 bases from J; bases unmatched to any gene: 2. The CDR3 DNA reads TGTGCCTGGGACAGGGGGAGCTCCTATAATTCACCCCTCCACTTT. Protein: CAWDRGSSYNSPLHF.

The chain couples TRBV3-1 (or the pseudogene TRBV3-2) to TRBJ1-1; the match to TRBD1 covers 9 bases. CDR3 length: 13 residues. Trimming cost V 3 bases and J 8 bases; bases outside gene matches: 4. CDR1 is LGHDT and CDR2 is YNNKEL in the germline V gene (reference sequence). Here the CDR3 DNA reads TGTGCCAGCAGCCAGCCGGGACAGGGCGAAGCTTTCTTT. Its protein product is CASSQPGQGEAFF.

The gene calls are TRBV9 and TRBJ2-7, with 8 bases fitting TRBD1. V lost 3 bases to trimming and J lost 3 bases; unmatched junction nucleotides: 2. The CDR3 totals 13 residues. Per the germline V gene, CDR1 is SGDLS and CDR2 is YYNGEE. CDR3 protein: CASSATGGYEQYF. CDR3 bases: TGTGCCAGCAGCGCAACAGGGGGCTACGAGCAGTACTTC.

The gene calls are TRBV30 and TRBJ1-2, with 8 bases fitting TRBD1. Trimming cost V 0 bases and J 2 bases; bases outside gene matches: 5. The CDR3 has 15 amino acids. Germline lookup yields CDR1 GTSNPN and CDR2 SVGIG (reference sequence). CDR3 coding DNA: TGTGCCTGGAGTGTCCGATACAGGGGGAACTATGGCTACACCTTC. Protein sequence: CAWSVRYRGNYGYTF.